The TCR beta chain under discussion was sequenced for a study of blood T cell repertoires in COVID-19. At the level of the study: Acute and convalescent COVID-19 specimens originated in the United States, Italy and Spain.

Assay: immunoSEQ multiplex PCR; the TCRdb copy retains only in-frame clones and omits some. The profile covers some 230,000 clones, with 84% appearing a single time and less than 6.5% taken by the ten largest. Germline V CDR1 and CDR2: SGHTA, FQGTGA. Trimming pared 5 bases from V and 1 base from J, leaving 8 bases between. The CDR3 spans 13 residues. The clonotype was recovered from a woman in her sixties or seventies who had recovered from COVID-19. Sequenced: peripheral blood. The chain has TRBV7-3 and TRBJ1-1, with unresolved D. The CDR3 nucleotides read TGTGCCAGCAGCCCGACAAGGAACACTGAAGCTTTCTTT. It encodes CASSPTRNTEAFF.